These 17 T cell receptor beta chains share one sample of origin, sequenced in a study of beta chain features in type 1 diabetes. Study-wide findings and caveats: Shorter TCRB CDR3s, moderately but significantly so, were found in Type 1 diabetes patients in all four CD4+ subsets.

Expressed TCRB transcripts were sequenced, since all the RNA that had been isolated was reverse transcribed. Method: immunoSEQ multiplex PCR; TCRdb's copy keeps in-frame clones and lacks some. The sample holds more than 95,000 clones, over 25% seen once. Their antigens are not known. Sequenced input: central memory CD4+ T cells from blood. These receptors came from a woman aged 18-29 years with type 1 diabetes.

The V gene is TRBV7-2, the J gene TRBJ2-1; D remains ambiguous. Trimming shortened V by 1 base and J by 1 base, and 8 bases separated the two germline ends. CDR1 is SGHTA and CDR2 is FQGNSA in the germline V gene. This CDR3 spans 15 amino acids. In DNA, the CDR3 is TGTGCCAGCAGCTTAGGTCAAGCGTCCTACAATGAGCAGTTCTTC. Its protein is CASSLGQASYNEQFF.

V and J are TRBV2 and TRBJ2-7, with a possible D match to TRBD1 (6 bases). Trimming shortened V by 8 bases and J by 0 bases, and 14 bases separated the two germline ends. The germline V gene encodes CDR1 SNHLY and CDR2 FYNNEI. The CDR3 totals 14 residues. CDR3 sequence (DNA): TGTGCCAGCCTTCGGACAGTTAACTCCTACGAGCAGTACTTC. It specifies CASLRTVNSYEQYF.

V is TRBV5-6 and J is TRBJ2-3; D is unclear. The CDR3 spans 13 residues. The V end was cut by 1 base, the J end by 0 bases, with 3 bases between. CDR1 and CDR2 (germline): SGHDT, YYEEEE. In nucleotides, the CDR3 is TGTGCCAGCAGCTTGACTAGCACAGATACGCAGTATTTT. Amino acid sequence: CASSLTSTDTQYF.

This clone was counted between two and nine times. The chain couples TRBV19 to TRBJ2-3, with D maybe TRBD2 (5 bases). CDR1 LNHDA and CDR2 SQIVND come from the germline V gene (reference sequence). Trimming stripped 3 bases from V and 6 bases from J, with 7 bases between. This CDR3 has 12 residues. In nucleotides, the CDR3 is TGTGCCAGTAGTATCCCGGGGGATACGCAGTATTTT. The encoded protein is CASSIPGDTQYF.

This clone was seen a handful of times. The chain carries TRBV10-2 and TRBJ1-2; D is unresolved. CDR1 and CDR2 (germline): WSHSY, SAAADI. Trimming shortened V by 3 bases and J by 4 bases, and 6 bases separated the two germline ends. This CDR3 has 12 amino acids. This CDR3 reads CASSESSYGYTF. The DNA for the CDR3 is TGCGCCAGCAGTGAATCCAGCTATGGCTACACCTTC.

The chain uses TRBV30 and TRBJ2-5; D might be TRBD1 (6 bases). The V gene's germline CDR1 is GTSNPN and CDR2 SVGIG (reference sequence). The CDR3 is made up of 12 amino acids. Trimming took off 2 bases at V and 7 bases at J, with 11 bases between the two ends. The DNA of the CDR3 is TGTGCCTGGAGTACAGCAGGGGCGACCCAGTACTTC. Its translation is CAWSTAGATQYF.

This chain uses TRBV7-2 with TRBJ1-4, with D possibly TRBD1 on 5 matching bases. The CDR3 covers 14 residues. V was pared by 3 bases and J by 7 bases, with 12 bases between. CDR1 and CDR2 from the germline V gene are SGHTA and FQGNSA. CDR3 sequence (DNA): TGTGCCAGCAGCTTTGTTGCGGGGGGTGAAAAACTGTTTTTT. It encodes CASSFVAGGEKLFF. The full variable domain, with the rest looked up from reference TRBV7-2 and TRBJ1-4, is GAGVSQSPSNKVTEKGKDVELRCDPISGHTALYWYRQSLGQGLEFLIYFQGNSAPDKSGLPSDRFSAERTGGSVSTLTIQRTQQEDSAVYLCASSFVAGGEKLFFGSGTQLSVL.

The chain couples TRBV9 to TRBJ2-5; 8 bases are shared with TRBD2. J lost 5 bases, V lost 0 bases, and 6 bases had no gene match. CDR3 length equals 15 residues. Germline V gene lookup returns CDR1 SGDLS and CDR2 YYNGEE. DNA for the CDR3: TGTGCCAGCAGCGTAGAGGGACTAGTAGTGGAGACCCAGTACTTC. It encodes CASSVEGLVVETQYF. Filled out from reference TRBV9 and TRBJ2-5, the complete variable domain reads DSGVTQTPKHLITATGQRVTLRCSPRSGDLSVYWYQQSLDQGLQFLIQYYNGEERAKGNILERFSAQQFPDLHSELNLSSLELGDSALYFCASSVEGLVVETQYFGPGTRLLVL.

This sequence joins TRBV19 and TRBJ1-2; D might be TRBD1 (5 bases). V was pared by 7 bases and J by 2 bases, with 14 bases between. The CDR3 sequence is 14 residues long. Germline V gene data show CDR1 as LNHDA and CDR2 as SQIVND (reference sequence). Written as DNA, the CDR3 is TGTGCCAGTACTCCACGGGGGAGCAACTATGGCTACACCTTC. Translating it yields CASTPRGSNYGYTF.

The V call is TRBV28, the J call TRBJ2-5; D may be TRBD2 (6 bases). V was clipped by 1 base and J by 5 bases, with 17 bases between them. This CDR3 region has 16 residues. The germline V gene has CDR1 MDHEN and CDR2 SYDVKM. The CDR3 DNA sequence: TGTGCCAGCAGTTTATCCCTGGGCAGGGCGGGGGAGACCCAGTACTTC. Translating it yields CASSLSLGRAGETQYF.

The chain recombines TRBV11-2 with TRBJ2-5; D gene uncertain. CDR1 is SGHAT, CDR2 FQNNGV, per germline. This CDR3 is built from 13 residues. The V end was cut by 5 bases, the J end by 2 bases, with 9 bases between. CDR3 coding DNA: TGTGCCAGCAGCCAGGTCATGCAAGAGACCCAGTACTTC. Translated, it gives CASSQVMQETQYF.

This clone showed up just a few times. V usage is TRBV25-1 and J usage is TRBJ2-7, with 12 bases fitting TRBD2. V was clipped by 8 bases and J by 3 bases; unmatched bases: 2. CDR1 MGHDK and CDR2 SYGVNS come from the germline V gene. This CDR3 has 13 residues. This chain's CDR3 is CASVLAGGYEQYF. For the CDR3, the DNA is TGTGCCAGCGTACTAGCGGGAGGCTACGAGCAGTACTTC.

This clone turned up a few times. This sequence joins TRBV6-5 and TRBJ1-4; D not resolved. From germline, CDR1 is MNHEY and CDR2 SVGAGI. V lost 6 bases and J lost 9, with 11 bases in between. The CDR3 runs to 12 residues. The CDR3: CASSSESKKLFF. In DNA, the CDR3 is TGTGCCAGCAGCTCCGAGTCGAAAAAACTGTTTTTT.

The rearrangement uses TRBV10-1 and TRBJ2-1; D possibly corresponds to TRBD2 (5 bases). Looked up from germline, CDR1 is WNHNN and CDR2 is SYGVQD (reference sequence). With 7 bases removed from V and 6 bases from J, the gap between germline ends came to 19 bases. The CDR3 loop spans 15 amino acids. This CDR3 reads CASTGPTIKFNEQFF. The CDR3, as DNA: TGCGCCAGCACCGGGCCGACTATCAAGTTCAATGAGCAGTTCTTC.

The J gene is TRBJ2-3, the V gene TRBV11-2; TRBD1 might be the D (5 bases). V lost 3 bases to trimming and J lost 0 bases, with 13 bases between them. The CDR3 is 16 residues long. Germline assignment: CDR1 SGHAT and CDR2 FQNNGV. CDR3 nucleotide sequence: TGTGCCAGCAGCTTCAGGGTAGACCCTAGCACAGATACGCAGTATTTT. It is translated as CASSFRVDPSTDTQYF.

The gene calls are TRBV7-9 and TRBJ1-1; the D is unclear. The CDR3 extends over 13 amino acids. Trimming took 0 bases from V and 4 from J, leaving 6 bases between them. The germline V gene has CDR1 SEHNR and CDR2 FQNEAQ (reference sequence). The CDR3 bases are TGTGCCAGCAGCTTAGCCCCGAGCACTGAAGCTTTCTTT. Its translation is CASSLAPSTEAFF.

The chain has TRBV7-8 and TRBJ2-5, with 9 bases aligning to TRBD1. The CDR3 spans 14 residues. The J segment lost 5 bases and the V segment lost 3 bases, leaving 4 bases of the junction unmatched. Germline V lookup: CDR1 SGHVS, CDR2 FQNEAQ. This CDR3 is CASSFGQGRETQYF. The CDR3 DNA is TGTGCCAGCAGCTTCGGACAGGGGAGGGAGACCCAGTACTTC.